The entry below gives a single T cell receptor beta chain sequence along with its context. Germline CDR1 and CDR2: SEHNR and FQNEAQ (reference sequence). The CDR3 has 14 amino acids. The V gene lost 6 bases and the J gene lost 7 bases, with 18 bases spanning the gap. These data come from a study of control samples from healthy donors and cancer patients. Profiled with immunoSEQ multiplex PCR; TCRdb holds only in-frame clones, not every one. Of approximately 84,000 clones listed, 75% to 95% were seen once; the top ten hold around 16%. This clonotype originated in a man aged 30 to 45 in good health. What was sequenced was blood. The chain carries TRBV7-9 and TRBJ1-2; D may be TRBD1 (6 bases). CDR3 sequence reads: CASSQTPGAGGYTF. DNA of the CDR3: TGTGCCAGCAGTCAGACCCCAGGGGCGGGTGGCTACACCTTC.